This TCR beta chain was found in a study of blood T cell repertoires in COVID-19. The protocol was immunoSEQ multiplex PCR, while the TCRdb copy is restricted to in-frame clones and leaves out a portion. Of tens of thousands of clones listed, roughly 80% are singletons. CDR1 and CDR2 from the germline V gene are SNHLY and FYNNEI. The length of the CDR3 is 13 residues. The J segment lost 8 bases and the V segment lost 6 bases, leaving 5 bases of the junction unmatched. The receptor was derived from a woman older than 75 with acute or convalescent COVID-19. Sequencing was performed on peripheral blood. This chain uses TRBV2 with TRBJ1-2; 11 positions match TRBD1. CDR3 nucleotides: TGTGCCAGCAGGGACAGGGGGCAAGGGGGCTACACCTTC. Encoded protein: CASRDRGQGGYTF.